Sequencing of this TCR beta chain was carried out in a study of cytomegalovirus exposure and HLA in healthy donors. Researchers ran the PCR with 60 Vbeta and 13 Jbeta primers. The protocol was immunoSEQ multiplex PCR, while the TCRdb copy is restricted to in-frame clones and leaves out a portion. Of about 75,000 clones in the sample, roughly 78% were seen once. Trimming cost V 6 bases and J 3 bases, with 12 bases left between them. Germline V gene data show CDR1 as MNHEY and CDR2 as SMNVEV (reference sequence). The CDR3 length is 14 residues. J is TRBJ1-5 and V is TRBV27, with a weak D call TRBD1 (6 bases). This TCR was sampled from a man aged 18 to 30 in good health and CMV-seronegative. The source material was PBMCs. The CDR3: CASRRTVSNQPQHF. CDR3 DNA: TGTGCCAGCAGGCGGACAGTTTCCAATCAGCCCCAGCATTTT.